The rows below give T cell receptor beta chains drawn from one sample of a study of blood T cell repertoires in COVID-19. Sequenced by immunoSEQ multiplex PCR; TCRdb stores in-frame clones only, minus some. The sample lists tens of thousands of clones; 60% to 75% were seen once. Sequences were obtained from peripheral blood. Source of these receptors: a woman between 65 and 79 years old with acute or convalescent COVID-19. The CDR3 runs from the conserved cysteine through the conserved F or W. A D gene is named only where the DNA matches it firmly. Only some rows state a clone size, as once, few, many or a class for expanded clones.

D gene	V gene	clone size	J gene	CDR3 protein	CDR3 DNA
TRBD1	TRBV12-5	.	TRBJ1-1	CASAYGTVRKIFF	TGTGCTAGTGCCTATGGGACAGTCAGAAAGATTTTCTTT
TRBD1	TRBV5-1	.	TRBJ1-1	CASKQGTNTEAFF	TGCGCCAGCAAACAGGGGACCAACACTGAAGCTTTCTTT
.	TRBV15	once	TRBJ2-3	CATSLPGQADTQYF	TGTGCCACCAGCCTCCCGGGACAAGCAGATACGCAGTATTTT
TRBD1	TRBV5-1	.	TRBJ1-1	CASSRTRDRGTEAFF	TGCGCCAGCAGTCGAACCCGGGACAGGGGCACTGAAGCTTTCTTT
TRBD1	TRBV27	few	TRBJ2-1	CASSPDRGPYNEQFF	TGTGCCAGCAGCCCTGACAGGGGGCCATACAATGAGCAGTTCTTC
TRBD2	TRBV5-1	.	TRBJ2-3	CASSLSTSGTSTDTQYF	TGCGCCAGCAGCTTATCAACTAGCGGGACTTCCACAGATACGCAGTATTTT
TRBD2	TRBV3-1/TRBV3-2	.	TRBJ2-5	CASSQRGGRETQYF	TGTGCCAGCAGCCAACGGGGGGGCCGAGAGACCCAGTACTTC
.	TRBV9	.	TRBJ1-1	CASPRLWPSTEAFF	TGTGCCAGCCCCCGCCTTTGGCCAAGCACTGAAGCTTTCTTT
.	TRBV9	.	TRBJ2-7	CASSSSGNTYEQYF	TGTGCCAGCAGCTCCTCAGGGAATACCTACGAGCAGTACTTC
.	TRBV27	.	TRBJ2-1	CASSSPGKGSGNEQFF	TGTGCCAGCAGTTCCCCGGGGAAGGGCTCGGGCAATGAGCAGTTCTTC
.	TRBV29-1	few	TRBJ2-1	CSVAQSYNEQFF	TGCAGCGTTGCTCAGTCCTACAATGAGCAGTTCTTC
.	TRBV28	.	TRBJ2-7	CATKDPGPYEQYF	TGTGCCACCAAGGACCCAGGGCCCTACGAGCAGTACTTC
.	TRBV10-3	few	TRBJ1-1	CAISGRHFLNTEAFF	TGTGCCATCAGTGGAAGACACTTTTTGAACACTGAAGCTTTCTTT
.	TRBV28	.	TRBJ1-1	CASSLRHPHTEAFF	TGTGCCAGCAGTTTGAGACATCCCCACACTGAAGCTTTCTTT
.	TRBV12-5	once	TRBJ2-2	CASGSQWNTGELFF	TGTGCTAGTGGTTCTCAGTGGAACACCGGGGAGCTGTTTTTT
TRBD1	TRBV4-2	.	TRBJ2-3	CASSQAGTGVTDTQYF	TGTGCCAGCAGCCAAGCCGGGACAGGGGTCACAGATACGCAGTATTTT
.	TRBV20-1	.	TRBJ2-7	CSARSYEQYF	TGCAGTGCTAGGAGCTACGAGCAGTACTTC
TRBD1	TRBV5-1	.	TRBJ1-5	CASSLAGGADILHF	TGCGCCAGCAGCTTGGCAGGGGGCGCGGATATATTGCATTTT
TRBD1	TRBV2	.	TRBJ1-3	CASSAGTGGSGNTIYF	TGTGCCAGCAGTGCCGGGACAGGGGGCTCTGGAAACACCATATATTTT
TRBD2	TRBV12-3/TRBV12-4	.	TRBJ2-5	CASSKISGGTQYF	TGTGCCAGCAGTAAAATCTCGGGGGGGACCCAGTACTTC
.	TRBV3-1/TRBV3-2	.	TRBJ2-7	CASSQDLEALGNEQYF	TGTGCCAGCAGCCAAGATCTGGAGGCCCTTGGGAACGAGCAGTACTTC
TRBD1	TRBV7-8	.	TRBJ1-2	CASSLDRGTANYGYTF	TGTGCCAGCAGCTTAGACAGGGGGACGGCAAACTATGGCTACACCTTC
TRBD1	TRBV5-1	.	TRBJ1-1	CASSGGTGGAPRTNTEAFF	TGCGCCAGCAGCGGGGGCACAGGGGGCGCCCCCCGGACGAACACTGAAGCTTTCTTT
.	TRBV13	.	TRBJ1-3	CASSLGRGAGSGNTIYF	TGTGCCAGCAGCTTAGGCCGGGGAGCAGGCTCTGGAAACACCATATATTTT
TRBD1	TRBV10-3	.	TRBJ2-7	CAISESGRGQGYEQYF	TGTGCCATCAGTGAGTCTGGGAGGGGACAGGGATACGAGCAGTACTTC
.	TRBV10-3	few	TRBJ1-2	CAISDLTGSLYGYTF	TGTGCCATCAGTGATCTGACAGGCTCCCTCTATGGCTACACCTTC
.	TRBV11-2	.	TRBJ1-2	CASSLSGGANYGYTF	TGTGCCAGCAGCTTAAGCGGGGGCGCGAACTATGGCTACACCTTC
TRBD1	TRBV7-3	.	TRBJ2-1	CASSSQGASVQDKFF	TGTGCCAGCAGCTCACAGGGGGCCAGCGTCCAAGACAAGTTCTTC
.	TRBV4-1	.	TRBJ1-4	CASSPEGGYNEKLFF	TGCGCCAGCAGCCCAGAGGGAGGCTATAATGAAAAACTGTTTTTT
TRBD1	TRBV15	.	TRBJ2-1	CATSSRDRGPKNEQFF	TGTGCCACCAGCAGCAGGGACAGGGGGCCGAAGAATGAGCAGTTCTTC
TRBD2	TRBV7-9	.	TRBJ2-7	CASSFGAGEDEQYF	TGTGCCAGCAGCTTCGGAGCGGGAGAGGACGAGCAGTACTTC
TRBD2	TRBV28	.	TRBJ2-1	CASSLRLAGGPNFF	TGTGCCAGCAGTTTACGGCTAGCGGGAGGGCCGAACTTCTTC
TRBD1	TRBV28	few	TRBJ1-2	CASSSSGQALYGYTF	TGTGCCAGCAGTTCCTCGGGACAGGCCCTCTATGGCTACACCTTC
TRBD1	TRBV5-1	.	TRBJ1-2	CASSAPGTAYGYTF	TGCGCCAGCAGCGCACCCGGGACAGCCTATGGCTACACCTTC
TRBD1	TRBV7-2	once	TRBJ2-3	CASSSGQGGTTQYF	TGTGCCAGCAGCTCGGGACAGGGAGGAACTACGCAGTATTTT
.	TRBV5-1	.	TRBJ2-2	CASSLLGASTGELFF	TGCGCCAGCAGCTTGTTGGGGGCGAGTACCGGGGAGCTGTTTTTT
TRBD2	TRBV7-9	.	TRBJ2-2	CASSLRLAGGSAGELFF	TGTGCCAGCAGCTTACGACTAGCGGGAGGGTCTGCCGGGGAGCTGTTTTTT
.	TRBV19	once	TRBJ2-1	CASRTGFNEQFF	TGTGCCAGTAGGACAGGATTCAATGAGCAGTTCTTC
TRBD2	TRBV6-4	.	TRBJ2-3	CASSLLAGGTDTQYF	TGTGCCAGCAGTCTACTAGCGGGGGGGACGGATACGCAGTATTTT
TRBD1	TRBV5-4	.	TRBJ2-7	CASSSGTGAYEQYF	TGTGCCAGCAGCTCCGGGACAGGGGCCTACGAGCAGTACTTC
.	TRBV7-2	few	TRBJ1-2	CASSSLPSAHGYTF	TGTGCCAGCAGCTCACTCCCTTCCGCCCACGGCTACACCTTC
.	TRBV3-1/TRBV3-2	few	TRBJ2-7	CASSRGGPSYEQYF	TGTGCCAGCAGCCGCGGCGGGCCTTCCTACGAGCAGTACTTC
TRBD1	TRBV29-1	.	TRBJ1-1	CSVVPPGTGRTEAFF	TGCAGCGTTGTCCCCCCCGGGACAGGGAGAACTGAAGCTTTCTTT
.	TRBV6-2/TRBV6-3	.	TRBJ1-1	CASSSVNTEAFF	TGTGCCAGCAGTTCGGTGAACACTGAAGCTTTCTTT
TRBD2	TRBV6-2/TRBV6-3	once	TRBJ2-3	CASSYPTSGRSDTQYF	TGTGCCAGCAGTTATCCGACTAGCGGGAGATCAGATACGCAGTATTTT
.	TRBV7-8	few	TRBJ1-2	CASSLGAPRPGEGYTF	TGTGCCAGCAGCTTAGGGGCTCCGAGACCGGGAGAGGGCTACACCTTC
.	TRBV27	.	TRBJ2-5	CASSSMTGTETQYF	TGTGCCAGCAGTTCCATGACAGGCACGGAGACCCAGTACTTC
TRBD1	TRBV28	.	TRBJ1-1	CAIIGDRGRGAFF	TGTGCCATCATCGGGGACAGGGGGCGTGGAGCTTTCTTT
TRBD2	TRBV4-3	once	TRBJ2-1	CASSQDPSGAYNEQFF	TGCGCCAGCAGCCAAGACCCTAGCGGGGCCTACAATGAGCAGTTCTTC
.	TRBV19	.	TRBJ1-2	CASSISVYGYTF	TGTGCCAGTAGTATCTCAGTTTATGGCTACACCTTC
.	TRBV6-1	few	TRBJ1-3	CASSEAVVAGNTIYF	TGTGCCAGCAGTGAAGCGGTTGTGGCAGGAAACACCATATATTTT
.	TRBV2	few	TRBJ1-2	CASISSPDRGYGYTF	TGTGCCAGCATCTCCTCCCCCGATCGAGGCTATGGCTACACCTTC
TRBD2	TRBV14	.	TRBJ2-5	CASSHRTSGSIQETQYF	TGTGCCAGCAGCCACCGGACTAGCGGGAGTATCCAAGAGACCCAGTACTTC
.	TRBV9	.	TRBJ2-3	CASSVVGTNTQYF	TGTGCCAGCAGCGTAGTAGGGACAAATACGCAGTATTTT